Listed below are T cell receptor beta chains from one sample, sequenced in a study of blood T cells in healthy people across ages. TCRdb re-derived calls from the 5' RACE reads in MiXCR, one entry per CDR3 protein. The table includes 1.4 million to 1.5 million distinct CDR3 sequences, approximately 38% detected once. Sequencing was carried out using blood. The receptor set was obtained from a woman between 18 and 30 years old in good health. Both conserved end residues are part of each CDR3. Fields, in order: CDR3 DNA, CDR3 protein, J gene, D gene, clone size, V gene. A D gene is named only where the DNA matches it firmly. Clone size is stated in some rows and not others, as once, few, many or a class when expanded.

CDR3nt: TGTGCCAGCAGTTATCTCGCGGGAGATGACTACGAGCAGTACTTC; CDR3aa: CASSYLAGDDYEQYF; j_gene: TRBJ2-7; d_gene: TRBD2; abundance: NA; v_gene: TRBV6-6
CDR3nt: TGTGCCTGGAGGGAGACGGTAAACACTGAAGCTTTCTTT; CDR3aa: CAWRETVNTEAFF; j_gene: TRBJ1-1; d_gene: NA; abundance: NA; v_gene: TRBV30
CDR3nt: TGTGCCAGCAGTCCCCGAGGCAGGGGGCGTGGGACTGAAGCTTTCTTT; CDR3aa: CASSPRGRGRGTEAFF; j_gene: TRBJ1-1; d_gene: TRBD1; abundance: once; v_gene: TRBV27
CDR3nt: TGTGCCACCAGTGATCGACAGGGGGCTGGGGCCAACGTCCTGACTTTC; CDR3aa: CATSDRQGAGANVLTF; j_gene: TRBJ2-6; d_gene: TRBD1; abundance: NA; v_gene: TRBV24-1
CDR3nt: TGTGCCAGCAGTGAATCTGGGACAGGGGGCTACGAGCAGTACTTC; CDR3aa: CASSESGTGGYEQYF; j_gene: TRBJ2-7; d_gene: TRBD1; abundance: NA; v_gene: TRBV25-1
CDR3nt: TGCAGTGCTAGTTTGGATTCACCCCTCCACTTT; CDR3aa: CSASLDSPLHF; j_gene: TRBJ1-6; d_gene: NA; abundance: NA; v_gene: TRBV20-1
CDR3nt: TGTGCCAGCAGAATGACAGGGGGGGGACAGCCCCAGCATTTT; CDR3aa: CASRMTGGGQPQHF; j_gene: TRBJ1-5; d_gene: TRBD1; abundance: NA; v_gene: TRBV6-6
CDR3nt: TGTGCCAGCAGCTTAGACGTCGGCACGGGGACCCAGTACTTC; CDR3aa: CASSLDVGTGTQYF; j_gene: TRBJ2-5; d_gene: NA; abundance: NA; v_gene: TRBV7-9
CDR3nt: TGCAGCGTTGAAACAGGGCCCTCTGGAAACACCATATATTTT; CDR3aa: CSVETGPSGNTIYF; j_gene: TRBJ1-3; d_gene: NA; abundance: NA; v_gene: TRBV29-1
CDR3nt: TGTGCCAGCAGCCGGGACAGGGGAATGGGGGCGCAAGGCTACACCTTC; CDR3aa: CASSRDRGMGAQGYTF; j_gene: TRBJ1-2; d_gene: TRBD1; abundance: NA; v_gene: TRBV9
CDR3nt: TGTGCCAGCAGTTTATGGGGCCGGCAGGATTTGAACACTGAAGCTTTCTTT; CDR3aa: CASSLWGRQDLNTEAFF; j_gene: TRBJ1-1; d_gene: NA; abundance: NA; v_gene: TRBV27
CDR3nt: TGTGCCGGCAGTTACTCGACTTGGGGACTAGGCACAGATACGCAGTATTTT; CDR3aa: CAGSYSTWGLGTDTQYF; j_gene: TRBJ2-3; d_gene: TRBD2; abundance: NA; v_gene: TRBV6-5
CDR3nt: TGTGCCAGCAGCTCCCTGGCGGGATTCTCCTACAATGAGCAGTACTTC; CDR3aa: CASSSLAGFSYNEQYF; j_gene: TRBJ2-5; d_gene: NA; abundance: NA; v_gene: TRBV7-2
CDR3nt: TGCAGTGCCAGAAGGCTGGGACAGAACTACGAGCAGTACTTC; CDR3aa: CSARRLGQNYEQYF; j_gene: TRBJ2-7; d_gene: TRBD1; abundance: NA; v_gene: TRBV20-1
CDR3nt: TGTGCCAGCAGTCCCCGTCGGGACTCGATTGAGCAGTACTTC; CDR3aa: CASSPRRDSIEQYF; j_gene: TRBJ2-7; d_gene: NA; abundance: NA; v_gene: TRBV6-2/TRBV6-3
CDR3nt: TGTGCCAGCAGTTTAACGACTATCCAAGAGACCCAGTACTTC; CDR3aa: CASSLTTIQETQYF; j_gene: TRBJ2-5; d_gene: NA; abundance: few; v_gene: TRBV12-3/TRBV12-4
CDR3nt: TGTGCCAGCAGAACAGGGGTAGATACGCAGTATTTT; CDR3aa: CASRTGVDTQYF; j_gene: TRBJ2-3; d_gene: TRBD1; abundance: NA; v_gene: TRBV2
CDR3nt: TGTGCCAGCGGACAGTCGGCTGGCTACACCTTC; CDR3aa: CASGQSAGYTF; j_gene: TRBJ1-2; d_gene: NA; abundance: NA; v_gene: TRBV19
CDR3nt: TGTGCCAGCAGTGAATGGGGGACAGAAAATTCACCCCTCCACTTT; CDR3aa: CASSEWGTENSPLHF; j_gene: TRBJ1-6; d_gene: TRBD1; abundance: NA; v_gene: TRBV6-1
CDR3nt: TGTGCCAGAGGCTCCTCCTACGAGCAGTACTTC; CDR3aa: CARGSSYEQYF; j_gene: TRBJ2-7; d_gene: NA; abundance: NA; v_gene: TRBV2
CDR3nt: TGTGCCATCAGGCATGAGGGGACTGAAGCTTTCTTT; CDR3aa: CAIRHEGTEAFF; j_gene: TRBJ1-1; d_gene: NA; abundance: NA; v_gene: TRBV10-3
CDR3nt: TGCGCCAGCAGCCAAGGCCCCTCGCCAGGGTGGACTGAAGCTTTCTTT; CDR3aa: CASSQGPSPGWTEAFF; j_gene: TRBJ1-1; d_gene: NA; abundance: few; v_gene: TRBV4-1
CDR3nt: TGCAGTGCTAGCCCAGGGGGGCCCGGCTACACCTTC; CDR3aa: CSASPGGPGYTF; j_gene: TRBJ1-2; d_gene: TRBD1; abundance: NA; v_gene: TRBV20-1
CDR3nt: TGTGCCAGCAGCTCCTCCCAGGGAGCCCTCCACTTT; CDR3aa: CASSSSQGALHF; j_gene: TRBJ1-6; d_gene: NA; abundance: few; v_gene: TRBV6-6
CDR3nt: TGCAGCGTTGCCCTAAGACTAGTGGTATATGAGCAGTTCTTC; CDR3aa: CSVALRLVVYEQFF; j_gene: TRBJ2-1; d_gene: NA; abundance: few; v_gene: TRBV29-1
CDR3nt: TGTGCCAGCACCCACGGCTCTAGCGTTTACCCCGGGGAGCTGTTTTTT; CDR3aa: CASTHGSSVYPGELFF; j_gene: TRBJ2-2; d_gene: NA; abundance: NA; v_gene: TRBV6-6
CDR3nt: TGTGCCAGCAGCCTAATCCTAGCGGGAGGCACAGGAGGGCATGAGCAGTTCTTC; CDR3aa: CASSLILAGGTGGHEQFF; j_gene: TRBJ2-1; d_gene: TRBD2; abundance: NA; v_gene: TRBV6-1
CDR3nt: TGCGCCAGCAGGTCTTTAGCGGGAGGTTCGAATGAGCAGTTCTTC; CDR3aa: CASRSLAGGSNEQFF; j_gene: TRBJ2-1; d_gene: TRBD2; abundance: few; v_gene: TRBV5-1